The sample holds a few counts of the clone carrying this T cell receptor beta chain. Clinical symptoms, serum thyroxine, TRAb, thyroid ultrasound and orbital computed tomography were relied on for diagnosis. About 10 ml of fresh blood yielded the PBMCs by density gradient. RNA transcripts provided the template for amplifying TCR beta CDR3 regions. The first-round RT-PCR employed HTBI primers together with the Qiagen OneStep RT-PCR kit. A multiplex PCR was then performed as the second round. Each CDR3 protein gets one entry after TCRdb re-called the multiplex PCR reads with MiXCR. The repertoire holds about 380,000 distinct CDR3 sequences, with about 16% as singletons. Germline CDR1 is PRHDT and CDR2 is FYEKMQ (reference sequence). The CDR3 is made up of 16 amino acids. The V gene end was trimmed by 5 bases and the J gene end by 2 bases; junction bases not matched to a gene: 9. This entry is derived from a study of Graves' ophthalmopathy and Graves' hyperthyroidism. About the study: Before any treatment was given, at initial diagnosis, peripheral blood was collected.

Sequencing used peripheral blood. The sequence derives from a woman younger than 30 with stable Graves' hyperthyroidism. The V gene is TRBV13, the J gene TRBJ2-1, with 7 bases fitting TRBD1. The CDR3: CASSTRDSFPYNEQFF. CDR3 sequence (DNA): TGTGCCAGCAGCACCCGGGACAGTTTCCCCTACAATGAGCAGTTCTTC.